These T cell receptor beta chains were read from a single sample in a study of low-dose radiotherapy and immunotherapy resistance in tumors. TCRdb independently ran MiXCR on the reads; one entry per CDR3 protein. The table lists some 39,000 distinct CDR3 sequences, 25% to 40% of them singletons, with 3.7% in the top ten. Specimen: PBMCs, collected before treatment. Receptor source: a male donor with gallbladder cancer. CDR3s include the opening cysteine and the closing phenylalanine or tryptophan. The order of the fields is V gene, clone size, D gene, J gene, CDR3 DNA, CDR3 protein. The D gene is left open where the match is weak. Size is omitted from some rows. Given values are once, few, many or a class for expanded clones.

V gene: TRBV20-1
clone size: medium-sized
D gene: NA
J gene: TRBJ2-4
CDR3 DNA: TGCAGTGCTGAAGCAGGGCAAAACATTCAGTACTTC
CDR3 protein: CSAEAGQNIQYF

V gene: TRBV11-2
clone size: many
D gene: NA
J gene: TRBJ2-3
CDR3 DNA: TGTGCCAGCAGCTTAGCCGGGGATACAGATACGCAGTATTTT
CDR3 protein: CASSLAGDTDTQYF

V gene: TRBV5-1
clone size: many
D gene: NA
J gene: TRBJ2-2
CDR3 DNA: TGCGCCAGCAGCCCCGACGGAAACACCGGGGAGCTGTTTTTT
CDR3 protein: CASSPDGNTGELFF

V gene: TRBV23-1
clone size: NA
D gene: TRBD1
J gene: TRBJ1-5
CDR3 DNA: TGCGCCAGCAGTCAGAAAACAGGGGACTTCGATCAGCCCCAGCATTTT
CDR3 protein: CASSQKTGDFDQPQHF

V gene: TRBV20-1
clone size: many
D gene: TRBD1
J gene: TRBJ1-4
CDR3 DNA: TGCAGTGCTCCTCCCGGGACAGGGGGCCGAGAAAAACTGTTTTTT
CDR3 protein: CSAPPGTGGREKLFF

V gene: TRBV9
clone size: few
D gene: TRBD1
J gene: TRBJ2-5
CDR3 DNA: TGTGCCAGCAGCGTAGGGGCAGGGGGTTACGAGACCCAGTACTTC
CDR3 protein: CASSVGAGGYETQYF

V gene: TRBV7-3
clone size: many
D gene: NA
J gene: TRBJ1-1
CDR3 DNA: TGTGCCAGCAGCTTAACGGGGGGCAGTTTGAACACTGAAGCTTTCTTT
CDR3 protein: CASSLTGGSLNTEAFF

V gene: TRBV7-8
clone size: many
D gene: NA
J gene: TRBJ2-1
CDR3 DNA: TGTGCCAGCAGCTTAGGGTTTTACAATGAGCAGTTCTTC
CDR3 protein: CASSLGFYNEQFF

V gene: TRBV27
clone size: many
D gene: NA
J gene: TRBJ2-4
CDR3 DNA: TGTGCCAGCAGTTCCCCCGTGGGGGCAAACATTCAGTACTTC
CDR3 protein: CASSSPVGANIQYF

V gene: TRBV20-1
clone size: many
D gene: TRBD2
J gene: TRBJ2-1
CDR3 DNA: TGCAGTGCTAGCGCCTTCGGACTAGCGGGAAACAATGAGCAGTTCTTC
CDR3 protein: CSASAFGLAGNNEQFF

V gene: TRBV9
clone size: many
D gene: NA
J gene: TRBJ2-3
CDR3 DNA: TGTGCCAGCAGCGGGACCACAGATACGCAGTATTTT
CDR3 protein: CASSGTTDTQYF

V gene: TRBV7-2
clone size: once
D gene: NA
J gene: TRBJ2-6
CDR3 DNA: TGTGCCAGCAGCCCAGGACTGATCTCTGGGGCCAACGTCCTGACTTTC
CDR3 protein: CASSPGLISGANVLTF

V gene: TRBV5-4
clone size: medium-sized
D gene: NA
J gene: TRBJ2-2
CDR3 DNA: TGTGCCAGCAGCACAGGGCTCCCCACCGGGGAGCTGTTTTTT
CDR3 protein: CASSTGLPTGELFF

V gene: TRBV19
clone size: NA
D gene: NA
J gene: TRBJ1-5
CDR3 DNA: TGTGCCAGTAGTCCCAGGGGTCGCAATCAGCCCCAGCATTTT
CDR3 protein: CASSPRGRNQPQHF

V gene: TRBV3-1
clone size: NA
D gene: NA
J gene: TRBJ2-7
CDR3 DNA: TGTGCCAGCAGCCAAGGCGGAGGGACGCGGCAGTACTTC
CDR3 protein: CASSQGGGTRQYF

V gene: TRBV3-1
clone size: NA
D gene: NA
J gene: TRBJ1-3
CDR3 DNA: TGTGCCAGCCGAGAGGCTGGAAACACCATATATTTT
CDR3 protein: CASREAGNTIYF

V gene: TRBV6-1
clone size: many
D gene: TRBD1
J gene: TRBJ2-5
CDR3 DNA: TGTGCCAGCATTAGGGGGCCAAGGGAGACCCAGTACTTC
CDR3 protein: CASIRGPRETQYF

V gene: TRBV2
clone size: many
D gene: NA
J gene: TRBJ2-7
CDR3 DNA: TGTGCCAGCAGTGTCATTCCCAGGAAATCCCACTCCTACGAGCAGTACTTC
CDR3 protein: CASSVIPRKSHSYEQYF

V gene: TRBV7-2
clone size: many
D gene: NA
J gene: TRBJ2-1
CDR3 DNA: TGTGCCAGCAGCCGTCAGGGATTCAATGAGCAGTTCTTC
CDR3 protein: CASSRQGFNEQFF

V gene: TRBV5-6
clone size: many
D gene: NA
J gene: TRBJ2-7
CDR3 DNA: TGTGCCAGCAGCTTGGCGGGTACCTCCTACGAGCAGTACTTC
CDR3 protein: CASSLAGTSYEQYF

V gene: TRBV28
clone size: many
D gene: NA
J gene: TRBJ1-5
CDR3 DNA: TGTGCCAGCAGCGGCCAGCCCCAGCATTTT
CDR3 protein: CASSGQPQHF

V gene: TRBV5-6
clone size: many
D gene: NA
J gene: TRBJ1-1
CDR3 DNA: TGTGCCAGCTGCCTATCCATGAACACTGAAGCTTTCTTT
CDR3 protein: CASCLSMNTEAFF

V gene: TRBV19
clone size: many
D gene: TRBD2
J gene: TRBJ2-1
CDR3 DNA: TGTGCCAGTAGTAAGGTAGCGGGCAAATACAATGAGCAGTTCTTC
CDR3 protein: CASSKVAGKYNEQFF

V gene: TRBV5-1
clone size: few
D gene: TRBD1
J gene: TRBJ2-7
CDR3 DNA: TGCGCCAGCAGCTTGGAGTCGCCAGGGGGCGGAGAGCAGTACTTC
CDR3 protein: CASSLESPGGGEQYF

V gene: TRBV5-3
clone size: NA
D gene: NA
J gene: TRBJ2-2
CDR3 DNA: TGTGCCAGCAGCTTAGGGAGAAACACCGGGGAGCTGTTTTTT
CDR3 protein: CASSLGRNTGELFF

V gene: TRBV13
clone size: many
D gene: TRBD1
J gene: TRBJ2-3
CDR3 DNA: TGTGCCAGCAGCATTGGGACAGGGGACACAGATACGCAGTATTTT
CDR3 protein: CASSIGTGDTDTQYF

V gene: TRBV5-1
clone size: many
D gene: NA
J gene: TRBJ1-1
CDR3 DNA: TGCGCCAGCAGCTTCGGCCCGAACACTGAAGCTTTCTTT
CDR3 protein: CASSFGPNTEAFF

V gene: TRBV9
clone size: NA
D gene: NA
J gene: TRBJ2-1
CDR3 DNA: TGTGCCAGCAGCGTAGAGGGCAGGGGAATCTACAATGAGCAGTTCTTC
CDR3 protein: CASSVEGRGIYNEQFF

V gene: TRBV5-1
clone size: many
D gene: NA
J gene: TRBJ2-7
CDR3 DNA: TGCGCCAGCAGCTTGAGTCAGGGGAGGACCTACGAGCAGTACTTC
CDR3 protein: CASSLSQGRTYEQYF

V gene: TRBV6-2/TRBV6-3
clone size: NA
D gene: NA
J gene: TRBJ2-7
CDR3 DNA: TGTGCCAGCACCAGAGGGGACCGGGGCCACGAGCAGTACTTC
CDR3 protein: CASTRGDRGHEQYF

V gene: TRBV4-2
clone size: many
D gene: NA
J gene: TRBJ2-5
CDR3 DNA: TGTGCCAGCAGCCAAGATTCACACGGCTCACAAGAGACCCAGTACTTC
CDR3 protein: CASSQDSHGSQETQYF

V gene: TRBV20-1
clone size: many
D gene: TRBD1
J gene: TRBJ2-7
CDR3 DNA: TGCAGTGCTAGGGAAAGGACAGGGGGCTACTACGAGCAGTACTTC
CDR3 protein: CSARERTGGYYEQYF

V gene: TRBV9
clone size: medium-sized
D gene: NA
J gene: TRBJ2-7
CDR3 DNA: TGTGCCAGCAGCGGCAGCACCTACGAGCAGTACTTC
CDR3 protein: CASSGSTYEQYF

V gene: TRBV3-1
clone size: many
D gene: TRBD2
J gene: TRBJ2-3
CDR3 DNA: TGTGCCAGCAGCGATAGCGGGAGTAGCACAGATACGCAGTATTTT
CDR3 protein: CASSDSGSSTDTQYF

V gene: TRBV7-6
clone size: many
D gene: TRBD1
J gene: TRBJ2-7
CDR3 DNA: TGTGCCAGCAGCCCAGGGACAGGGATCACAGGAGCCTCCTACGAGCAGTACTTC
CDR3 protein: CASSPGTGITGASYEQYF

V gene: TRBV2
clone size: NA
D gene: TRBD2
J gene: TRBJ2-1
CDR3 DNA: TGTGCGAGAGCGGGAGGGTCTTACAATGAGCAGTTCTTC
CDR3 protein: CARAGGSYNEQFF

V gene: TRBV2
clone size: few
D gene: NA
J gene: TRBJ1-5
CDR3 DNA: TGTGCCAGCAGTGCGCAGGGACGCAATCAGCCCCAGCATTTT
CDR3 protein: CASSAQGRNQPQHF

V gene: TRBV3-1
clone size: many
D gene: NA
J gene: TRBJ1-5
CDR3 DNA: TGTGCCAGCAGCCCCGGGACAACAAATCAGCCCCAGCATTTT
CDR3 protein: CASSPGTTNQPQHF

V gene: TRBV5-1
clone size: medium-sized
D gene: TRBD1
J gene: TRBJ2-2
CDR3 DNA: TGCGCCAGCAGCTTGGAAGGGACAGGGGTCACCGGGGAGCTGTTTTTT
CDR3 protein: CASSLEGTGVTGELFF

V gene: TRBV5-8
clone size: many
D gene: NA
J gene: TRBJ2-3
CDR3 DNA: TGTGCCAGCAGCTTAGTTGTGGCACCCACAGATACGCAGTATTTT
CDR3 protein: CASSLVVAPTDTQYF

V gene: TRBV13
clone size: NA
D gene: TRBD2
J gene: TRBJ2-7
CDR3 DNA: TGTGCCAGCAGCGCCGGGGGACTAGCGGGAGGGCCCTCCTACGAGCAGTACTTC
CDR3 protein: CASSAGGLAGGPSYEQYF

V gene: TRBV19
clone size: NA
D gene: NA
J gene: TRBJ1-1
CDR3 DNA: TGTGCCAGTAGTACTTCTGAAGGACGGGAGAACACTGAAGCTTTCTTT
CDR3 protein: CASSTSEGRENTEAFF

V gene: TRBV7-9
clone size: NA
D gene: NA
J gene: TRBJ2-5
CDR3 DNA: TGTGCCAGCAGCTTTTCCGGCCAAGAGACCCAGTACTTC
CDR3 protein: CASSFSGQETQYF

V gene: TRBV9
clone size: many
D gene: NA
J gene: TRBJ2-3
CDR3 DNA: TGTGCCAGCGGCCCCCTAGCAGGGGGGACTGAACCCGATACGCAGTATTTT
CDR3 protein: CASGPLAGGTEPDTQYF

V gene: TRBV6-2/TRBV6-3
clone size: many
D gene: NA
J gene: TRBJ2-1
CDR3 DNA: TGTGCCAGCAAGAGCTCCTACAATGAGCAGTTCTTC
CDR3 protein: CASKSSYNEQFF

V gene: TRBV27
clone size: many
D gene: TRBD2
J gene: TRBJ2-2
CDR3 DNA: TGTGCCGGACGGGCTAGCGGGGCCGGGGAGCTGTTTTTT
CDR3 protein: CAGRASGAGELFF

V gene: TRBV28
clone size: NA
D gene: NA
J gene: TRBJ1-3
CDR3 DNA: TGTGCCAGCAGTTTCGGAAGCATTGCGAACACCATATATTTT
CDR3 protein: CASSFGSIANTIYF

V gene: TRBV20-1
clone size: NA
D gene: TRBD1
J gene: TRBJ2-3
CDR3 DNA: TGCAGTGCTAGAGGGACAGGAAGCACAGATACGCAGTATTTT
CDR3 protein: CSARGTGSTDTQYF

V gene: TRBV28
clone size: many
D gene: TRBD1
J gene: TRBJ1-5
CDR3 DNA: TGTGCCAGCAGCGTACAGGGGTCTCAGCCCCAGCATTTT
CDR3 protein: CASSVQGSQPQHF

V gene: TRBV28
clone size: NA
D gene: NA
J gene: TRBJ1-2
CDR3 DNA: TGTGCCAGCAGGCAAAGGGACGATGGCTACACCTTC
CDR3 protein: CASRQRDDGYTF

V gene: TRBV30
clone size: many
D gene: TRBD1
J gene: TRBJ1-4
CDR3 DNA: TGTGCCTGGATTCCCCGAAAGGTGCAGGGGGACCCTAATGAAAAACTGTTTTTT
CDR3 protein: CAWIPRKVQGDPNEKLFF

V gene: TRBV6-2/TRBV6-3
clone size: many
D gene: TRBD2
J gene: TRBJ2-2
CDR3 DNA: TGTGCCAGCAGAATCGGACTAGAGAACACCGGGGAGCTGTTTTTT
CDR3 protein: CASRIGLENTGELFF

V gene: TRBV27
clone size: many
D gene: NA
J gene: TRBJ2-5
CDR3 DNA: TGTGCCAGCAGAAAAATAGGACGGGATCTAGGCGAGACCCAGTACTTC
CDR3 protein: CASRKIGRDLGETQYF